The 25 T cell receptor beta chains below were found in one sample sequenced in a study of blood T cells in healthy people across ages. For the second PCR, which ran for about 6 to 12 cycles, a sample-barcoded 5' primer and a J-beta primer mix were used. TCRdb re-derived calls from the 5' RACE reads in MiXCR, one entry per CDR3 protein. The sample consists of more than 500,000 distinct CDR3 sequences, roughly 28% of them appearing once. Material for sequencing was blood. These receptors were collected from a woman in her 70s in good health.

This clonotype showed up just a few times. The rearrangement uses TRBV7-9 and TRBJ2-7; D possibly corresponds to TRBD2 (5 bases). The CDR3 spans 15 residues. V was clipped by 5 bases and J by 5 bases, with 19 bases between them. Germline assignment: CDR1 SEHNR and CDR2 FQNEAQ (reference sequence). This CDR3 reads CASSLESGNRDEQYF. CDR3 nucleotides: TGTGCCAGCAGCCTAGAATCGGGGAATAGGGACGAGCAGTACTTC.

This clonotype appeared many times. For the CDR3, the DNA is TGTGCCAGCAGTCCTACTGGCTATGGCTACACCTTC. It encodes CASSPTGYGYTF. The V call is TRBV12-3 or TRBV12-4, the J call TRBJ1-2; D not resolved. This CDR3 is built from 12 residues. The germline V and J ends were trimmed by 5 bases and 4 bases, with 8 bases remaining between them.

DNA for the CDR3: TGTGCCAGCAGCCAAGATTTGGCAAGCCCCCCCTACGAGCAGTACTTC. Translation gives CASSQDLASPPYEQYF. The V call is TRBV3-1, the J call TRBJ2-7; D is uncertain. The V gene's germline CDR1 is LGHDT and CDR2 YNNKEL (reference sequence). The CDR3 runs to 16 residues. V lost 0 bases, J lost 2 bases, and 14 bases lay in between.

This clonotype was recorded many times. The genes are TRBV20-1 and TRBJ2-2; tentatively, D is TRBD1 (5 bases). CDR3 length: 14 residues. The V gene's germline CDR1 is DFQATT and CDR2 SNEGSKA (reference sequence). The V end lost 5 bases, the J end lost 2 bases, and 12 bases lay between the germline ends. The CDR3 region is CSAGWTSNTGELFF. In nucleotides, the CDR3 is TGCAGTGCTGGTTGGACAAGTAACACCGGGGAGCTGTTTTTT.

This clonotype was counted only a few times. The germline gene is not matched at one end of the junction; a read error may be the cause. This chain uses TRBV6-2 or TRBV6-3 with TRBJ2-7; 8 nucleotides match TRBD1. Germline CDR1 reads MNHEY; CDR2 reads SVGEGT. This CDR3 is built from 16 residues. DNA for the CDR3: TGTGCCGGCAGGCCCGGGACAGGTGGAAGTCTCTACGAGCAGTACTTC. It translates to CAGRPGTGGSLYEQYF.

The rearrangement joins TRBV7-2 to TRBJ2-3; possible D gene TRBD1, 6 bases. Germline assignment: CDR1 SGHTA and CDR2 FQGNSA. Deletions cut 2 bases from V and 1 base from J, with 13 bases between. The CDR3 covers 16 residues. This chain's CDR3 is CASSLNRALRTDTQYF. As DNA, the CDR3 is TGTGCCAGCAGCTTAAACAGGGCCCTTCGCACAGATACGCAGTATTTT.

This sequence joins TRBV21-1 and TRBJ1-1. TRBV21-1 is annotated as a pseudogene. The CDR3 runs to 14 residues. The CDR3 region has the DNA TGTGCCAGCAGCCCCACAGGGCCCCCGACTGAAGCTTTCTTT. Protein sequence: CASSPTGPPTEAFF.

As concerns this clonotype: Germline and junction disagree at one end, which may indicate a read error. This chain links TRBV4-3 with TRBJ2-5; TRBD1 aligns across 7 bases. The CDR3 covers 13 residues. CDR1 and CDR2 (germline): LGHNA, YSLEER. The CDR3 DNA follows: TGCGCCAGCAGCCTGGGACAGTCCTACGAGCAGCACTTC. Amino acids: CASSLGQSYEQHF.

There are a few counts of this clonotype. This chain joins TRBV15 and TRBJ2-1; 10 positions agree with TRBD2. The germline V gene encodes CDR1 LNHNV and CDR2 YYDKDF (reference sequence). The J segment lost 4 bases and the V segment lost 5 bases, leaving 8 bases of the junction unmatched. This CDR3 region has 16 residues. The DNA for the CDR3 is TGTGCCACCAGCGGAAGGACTAGCGGACCTTACAATGAGCAGTTCTTC. Its translation is CATSGRTSGPYNEQFF. Full variable domain (missing parts from reference TRBV15 and TRBJ2-1): DAMVIQNPRYQVTQFGKPVTLSCSQTLNHNVMYWYQQKSSQAPKLLFHYYDKDFNNEADTPDNFQSRRPNTSFCFLDIRSPGLGDTAMYLCATSGRTSGPYNEQFFGPGTRLTVL.

This chain links TRBV24-1 with TRBJ1-1, with 9 bases identical to TRBD1. Germline V lookup: CDR1 KGHDR, CDR2 SFDVKD. V was clipped by 5 bases and J by 10 bases; unmatched bases: 16. There are 16 residues in the CDR3. The chain's CDR3 is CATSGSGTGQVAGAFF. In nucleotides, the CDR3 is TGTGCCACCAGTGGGTCCGGGACAGGGCAAGTCGCTGGAGCTTTCTTT.

This clonotype occurred many times. A junction end diverges from the germline sequence, so it may reflect a read error. This sequence joins TRBV5-1 and TRBJ1-1; D ambiguous. This CDR3 is 12 amino acids long. CDR1 is SGHRS, CDR2 YFSETQ, per germline. The CDR3: CASSRGNTEAFF. The CDR3 DNA reads as TGTGCCAGCAGCCGGGGGAACACTGAAGCTTTCTTT.

The J gene is TRBJ1-5, the V gene TRBV4-3, with 9 nucleotides matching TRBD1. Losses at the gene ends were 1 base for V and 5 bases for J; bases not matched to a gene: 3. From germline, CDR1 is LGHNA and CDR2 YSLEER. The CDR3 is 15 amino acids. The CDR3 loop is CASSQGTGAYQPQHF. DNA of the CDR3: TGCGCCAGCAGCCAAGGGACAGGGGCCTATCAGCCCCAGCATTTT.

The CDR3 nucleotides are TGTGCCATCAGTGATGGGGGAGTCAATGAGCAGTTCTTC. Protein product: CAISDGGVNEQFF. The genes are TRBV10-3 and TRBJ2-1, with D perhaps given as TRBD1 or TRBD2 (5 bases each). Trimming shortened V by 3 bases and J by 6 bases, and 9 bases separated the two germline ends. This CDR3 is built from 13 residues. In germline, CDR1 is ENHRY, CDR2 SYGVKD.

The J gene is TRBJ2-5, the V gene TRBV11-3, with TRBD2 matching over 8 bases. TRBJ2-7 explains the end of the DNA better; the J call may be wrong. Germline-derived CDR1 and CDR2 are SGHNT and YENEEA. There are 16 residues in the CDR3. Here the CDR3 DNA reads TGTGCCAGCAGCTTATCCAGCGGGGGATCCTCCTACGAGCAGTACTTC. The encoded protein is CASSLSSGGSSYEQYF.

The J gene is TRBJ1-4, the V gene TRBV12-3 or TRBV12-4, with TRBD1 matching over 8 bases. CDR3 size: 14 residues. V dropped 5 bases and J dropped 12; count of bases not matched to a gene: 11. Here the CDR3 reads CASSQQGGGVELFF. CDR3 nucleotide sequence: TGTGCCAGCAGTCAACAGGGGGGAGGAGTAGAACTGTTTTTT.

At least ten counts were recorded for this clonotype. The rearrangement links TRBV7-9 to TRBJ2-7; 7 nucleotides match TRBD1. The CDR3 totals 14 residues. Per the germline V gene, CDR1 is SEHNR and CDR2 is FQNEAQ (reference sequence). J was trimmed by 3 bases and V by 4 bases; bases with no gene match: 6. The CDR3 nucleotides are TGTGCCAGCAGCTCAACCAGGGACAGCTACGAGCAGTACTTC. Translation gives CASSSTRDSYEQYF.

J is TRBJ2-3 and V is TRBV7-3; 8 bases are a match to TRBD1. Germline loops: CDR1 SGHTA, CDR2 FQGTGA. With V trimmed by 0 bases and J by 4 bases, 6 bases remained unmatched. The CDR3 is 16 residues long. The CDR3: CASSLTRTGPADTQYF. The CDR3 DNA reads as TGTGCCAGCAGCTTAACTAGGACAGGGCCCGCAGATACGCAGTATTTT. The whole variable domain, remainder taken from reference TRBV7-3 and TRBJ2-3, is GAGVSQTPSNKVTEKGKYVELRCDPISGHTALYWYRQSLGQGPEFLIYFQGTGAADDSGLPNDRFFAVRPEGSVSTLKIQRTERGDSAVYLCASSLTRTGPADTQYFGPGTRLTVL.

A few counts support this clonotype. The gene calls are TRBV6-2 or TRBV6-3 and TRBJ1-2; D is uncertain. The CDR3 runs to 12 residues. Germline V CDR1 and CDR2: MNHEY, SVGEGT. V dropped 2 bases and J dropped 8 bases, with 9 bases sitting between them. The CDR3 sequence: CASSYLGRGYTF. DNA for the CDR3: TGTGCCAGCAGTTACCTCGGGAGGGGCTACACCTTC.

This clonotype has more than one count but fewer than ten. The rearrangement links TRBV4-2 to TRBJ2-3; possibly TRBD1 for D (6 bases). CDR3 length: 14 amino acids. The V gene lost 3 bases and the J gene lost 2 bases, with 9 bases spanning the gap. Germline V gene data show CDR1 as LGHNA and CDR2 as YNFKEQ. The CDR3 protein is CASSQGQPTDTQYF. As DNA, the CDR3 is TGTGCCAGCAGCCAGGGACAACCCACAGATACGCAGTATTTT.

This clonotype appeared a few times. The chain combines TRBV20-1 with TRBJ2-1; 11 bases match TRBD2. Germline CDR1 is DFQATT and CDR2 is SNEGSKA (reference sequence). This CDR3 region has 15 residues. Trimming cost V 0 bases and J 7 bases; bases outside gene matches: 5. The CDR3 spells CSARDSGGARNEQFF. In nucleotides, the CDR3 is TGCAGTGCTAGAGATAGCGGGGGGGCCAGGAATGAGCAGTTCTTC.

J is TRBJ1-4 and V is TRBV4-3; TRBD1 matches at 9 bases. Per germline, CDR1 LGHNA and CDR2 YSLEER. J gave up 4 bases and V 3 bases, and 12 bases lay outside the gene matches. The CDR3 has 18 residues. In DNA form, the CDR3 reads TGCGCCAGCAGCCAGGGGGCCACAGGGGGCCGCCTTAATGAAAAACTGTTTTTT. Protein: CASSQGATGGRLNEKLFF.

This clonotype occurred a few times. The genes are TRBV20-1 and TRBJ2-5; 7 bases match TRBD2. Trimming removed 6 bases from V and 3 bases from J; junction bases left unmatched: 13. CDR3 length: 15 residues. Germline V gene data show CDR1 as DFQATT and CDR2 as SNEGSKA (reference sequence). The CDR3: CSAYPGGRGEETQYF. DNA of the CDR3: TGCAGTGCGTACCCGGGAGGCAGAGGGGAAGAGACCCAGTACTTC.

This clonotype was recorded a few times. J is TRBJ2-7 and V is TRBV20-1, with D perhaps TRBD2 (5 bases). Germline CDR1 is DFQATT and CDR2 is SNEGSKA (reference sequence). Trimming stripped 1 base from V and 0 bases from J, with 10 bases between. This CDR3 is 14 amino acids long. For the CDR3, the DNA is TGCAGTGCTAGAGGGCGGGCCCTCTCCTACGAGCAGTACTTC. It yields the protein CSARGRALSYEQYF.

The chain joins TRBV5-1 to TRBJ2-5; 9 bases fit TRBD1. Per germline, CDR1 SGHRS and CDR2 YFSETQ. V lost 3 bases, J lost 3 bases, and 3 bases stayed unmatched. This CDR3 comprises 14 residues. CDR3 sequence (DNA): TGCGCCAGCAGCTCAGGGACAGGGAAAGAGACCCAGTACTTC. It specifies CASSSGTGKETQYF.

This clonotype was seen a few times. The rearrangement links TRBV7-2 to TRBJ2-7, with TRBD2 identical over 8 bases. With 3 bases clipped from V and 2 bases from J, the junction kept 3 bases outside the gene matches. CDR1 and CDR2 from the germline V gene are SGHTA and FQGNSA. The CDR3 is made up of 14 amino acids. The CDR3 here is CASSLLAGTYEQYF. The DNA for the CDR3 is TGTGCCAGCAGCTTGTTAGCGGGGACCTACGAGCAGTACTTC.